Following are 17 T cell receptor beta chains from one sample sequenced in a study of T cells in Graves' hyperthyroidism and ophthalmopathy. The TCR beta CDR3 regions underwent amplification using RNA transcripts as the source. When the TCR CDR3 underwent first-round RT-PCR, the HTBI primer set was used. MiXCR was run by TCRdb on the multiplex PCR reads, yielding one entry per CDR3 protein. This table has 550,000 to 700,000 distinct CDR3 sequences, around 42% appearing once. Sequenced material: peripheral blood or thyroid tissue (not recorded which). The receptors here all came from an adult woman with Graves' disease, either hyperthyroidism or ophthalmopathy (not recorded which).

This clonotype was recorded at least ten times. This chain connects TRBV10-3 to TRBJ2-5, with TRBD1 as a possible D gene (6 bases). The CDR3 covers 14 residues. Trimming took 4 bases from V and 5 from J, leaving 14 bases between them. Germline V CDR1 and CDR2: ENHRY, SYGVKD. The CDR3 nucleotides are TGTGCCATCAGTGGTAAGGGGGTTGGCGAGACCCAGTACTTC. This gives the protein CAISGKGVGETQYF.

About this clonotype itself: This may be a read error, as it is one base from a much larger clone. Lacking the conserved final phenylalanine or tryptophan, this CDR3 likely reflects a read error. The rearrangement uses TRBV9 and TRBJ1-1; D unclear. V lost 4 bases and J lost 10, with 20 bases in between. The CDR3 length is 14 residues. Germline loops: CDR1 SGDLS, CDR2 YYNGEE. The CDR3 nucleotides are TGTGCCAGCAGCCAAGATACTGGGAAGCTTGGAGCTTTCCTT. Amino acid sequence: CASSQDTGKLGAFL.

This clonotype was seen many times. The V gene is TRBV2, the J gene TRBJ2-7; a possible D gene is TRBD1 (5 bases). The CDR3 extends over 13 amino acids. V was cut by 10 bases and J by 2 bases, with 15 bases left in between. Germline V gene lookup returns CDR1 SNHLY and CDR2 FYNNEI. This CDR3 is CAIQGRNTYEQYF. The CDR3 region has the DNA TGTGCCATTCAGGGAAGAAATACCTACGAGCAGTACTTC.

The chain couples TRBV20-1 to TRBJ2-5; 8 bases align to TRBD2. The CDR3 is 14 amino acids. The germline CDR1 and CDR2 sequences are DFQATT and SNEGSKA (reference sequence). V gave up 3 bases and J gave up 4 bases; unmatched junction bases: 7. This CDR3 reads CSARGTSFTETQYF. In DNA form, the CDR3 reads TGCAGTGCTAGGGGGACTAGTTTTACAGAGACCCAGTACTTC.

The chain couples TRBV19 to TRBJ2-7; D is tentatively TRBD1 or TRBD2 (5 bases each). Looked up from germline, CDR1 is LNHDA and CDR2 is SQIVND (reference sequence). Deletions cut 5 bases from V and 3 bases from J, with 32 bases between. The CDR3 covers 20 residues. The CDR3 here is CASSPRATRTEAETFYEQYF. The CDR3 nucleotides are TGTGCCAGTAGTCCCAGGGCAACGCGGACTGAAGCGGAGACCTTCTACGAGCAGTACTTC. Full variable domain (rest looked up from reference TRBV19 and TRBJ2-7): DGGITQSPKYLFRKEGQNVTLSCEQNLNHDAMYWYRQDPGQGLRLIYYSQIVNDFQKGDIAEGYSVSREKKESFPLTVTSAQKNPTAFYLCASSPRATRTEAETFYEQYFGPGTRLTVT.

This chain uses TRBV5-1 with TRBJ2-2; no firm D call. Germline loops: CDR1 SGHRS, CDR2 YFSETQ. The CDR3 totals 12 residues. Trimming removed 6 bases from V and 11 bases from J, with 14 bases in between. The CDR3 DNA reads TGCGCCAGCACCCCATTCGGGCGAGAGCTGTTTTTT. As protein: CASTPFGRELFF. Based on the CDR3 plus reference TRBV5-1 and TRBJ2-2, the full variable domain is KAGVTQTPRYLIKTRGQQVTLSCSPISGHRSVSWYQQTPGQGLQFLFEYFSETQRNKGNFPGRFSGRQFSNSRSEMNVSTLELGDSALYLCASTPFGRELFFGEGSRLTVL.

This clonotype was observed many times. CDR3 protein: CASSPRAAEAFF. CDR3 bases: TGTGCCAGCTCACCACGGGCAGCCGAAGCTTTCTTT. This chain connects TRBV18 to TRBJ1-1; D remains ambiguous. Trimming left V 1 base short and J 8 bases short, with 8 bases between. This CDR3 region has 12 residues. Germline lookup yields CDR1 KGHSH and CDR2 LQKENI.

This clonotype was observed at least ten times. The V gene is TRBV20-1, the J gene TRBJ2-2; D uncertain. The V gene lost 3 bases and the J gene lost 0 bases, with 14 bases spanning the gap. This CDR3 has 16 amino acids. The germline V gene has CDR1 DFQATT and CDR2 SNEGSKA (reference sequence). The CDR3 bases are TGCAGTGCTAGTTCCCGACTGAAAACGAACACCGGGGAGCTGTTTTTT. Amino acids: CSASSRLKTNTGELFF.

CDR3 region: CASSFTGGVSYEQYF. CDR3 DNA sequence: TGTGCCAGCAGCTTTACAGGGGGTGTCTCCTACGAGCAGTACTTC. V usage is TRBV7-2 and J usage is TRBJ2-7, with 8 bases identical to TRBD1. Trimming removed 3 bases from V and 0 bases from J; junction bases left unmatched: 4. Germline CDR1 SGHTA, CDR2 FQGNSA. This CDR3 region has 15 residues. Full variable domain (outside the CDR3, taken from reference TRBV7-2 and TRBJ2-7): GAGVSQSPSNKVTEKGKDVELRCDPISGHTALYWYRQSLGQGLEFLIYFQGNSAPDKSGLPSDRFSAERTGGSVSTLTIQRTQQEDSAVYLCASSFTGGVSYEQYFGPGTRLTVT.

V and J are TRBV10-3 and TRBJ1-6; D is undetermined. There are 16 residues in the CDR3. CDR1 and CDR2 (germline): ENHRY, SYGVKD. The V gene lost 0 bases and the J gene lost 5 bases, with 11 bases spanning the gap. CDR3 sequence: CAISESNRRNNSPLHF. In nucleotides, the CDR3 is TGTGCCATCAGTGAGTCGAATCGTCGGAATAATTCACCCCTCCACTTT.

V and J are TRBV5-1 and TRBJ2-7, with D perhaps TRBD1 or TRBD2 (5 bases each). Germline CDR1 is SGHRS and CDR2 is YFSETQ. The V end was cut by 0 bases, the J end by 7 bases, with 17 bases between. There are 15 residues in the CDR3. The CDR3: CASSLEGPATNEQYF. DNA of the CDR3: TGCGCCAGCAGCTTGGAGGGACCAGCCACCAATGAGCAGTACTTC.

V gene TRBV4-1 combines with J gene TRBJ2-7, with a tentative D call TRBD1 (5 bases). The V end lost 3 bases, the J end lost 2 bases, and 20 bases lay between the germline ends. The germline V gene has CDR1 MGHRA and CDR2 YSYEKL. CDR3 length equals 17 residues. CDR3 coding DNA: TGCGCCAGCAGCCATCGAACAGGAAAGTCCCTAACCTACGAGCAGTACTTC. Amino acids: CASSHRTGKSLTYEQYF.

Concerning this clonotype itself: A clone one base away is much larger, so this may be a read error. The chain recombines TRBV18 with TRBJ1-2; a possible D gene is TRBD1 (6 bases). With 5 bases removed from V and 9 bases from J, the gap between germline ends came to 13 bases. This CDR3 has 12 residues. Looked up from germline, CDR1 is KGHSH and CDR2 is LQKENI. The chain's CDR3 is CASSSDRDSYTF. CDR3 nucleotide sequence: TGTGCCAGCTCATCAGACCGGGACAGCTACACCTTC.

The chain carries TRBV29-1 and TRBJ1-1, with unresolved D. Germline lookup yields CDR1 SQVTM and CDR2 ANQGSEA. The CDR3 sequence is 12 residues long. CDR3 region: CRLRTLDTEAFF. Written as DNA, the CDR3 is TGCAGACTCCGGACGCTGGACACTGAAGCTTTCTTT.

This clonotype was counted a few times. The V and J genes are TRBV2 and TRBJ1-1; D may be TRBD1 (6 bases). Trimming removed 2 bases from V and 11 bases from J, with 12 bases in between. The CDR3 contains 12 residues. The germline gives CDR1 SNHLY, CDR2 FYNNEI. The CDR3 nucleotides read TGTGCCAGCAGTGAACCACAGGGTGCCGCTTTCTTT. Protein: CASSEPQGAAFF.

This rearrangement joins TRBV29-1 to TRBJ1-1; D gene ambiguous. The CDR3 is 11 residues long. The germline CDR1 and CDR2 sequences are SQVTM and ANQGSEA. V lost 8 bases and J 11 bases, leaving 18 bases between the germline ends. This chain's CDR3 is CSSWAVQAAFF. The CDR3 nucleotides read TGCAGCAGTTGGGCAGTTCAAGCGGCTTTCTTT.

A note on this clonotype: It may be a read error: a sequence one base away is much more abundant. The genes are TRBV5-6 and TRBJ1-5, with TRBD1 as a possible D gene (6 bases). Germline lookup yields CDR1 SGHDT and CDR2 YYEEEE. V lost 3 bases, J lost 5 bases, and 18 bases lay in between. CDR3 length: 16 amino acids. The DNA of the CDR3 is TGTGCCAGCAGCTGGGGGACACCCTCGGAGGATCAGCCCCAGCATTTT. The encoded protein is CASSWGTPSEDQPQHF.